This T cell receptor beta chain stems from a study of cytomegalovirus exposure and HLA in healthy donors. The overall study: An early release of data contained approximately 80 million unique TCRs, which came from HLA-typed donors. Whole-study findings and limits: The authors listed 150 to 200 TCR beta chains as cytomegalovirus-associated. Productive status was seen about 90% or about 30% of the time for most TCR beta V segments in an earlier analysis.

J lost 4 bases, V lost 3 bases, and 8 bases had no gene match. The CDR3 sequence is 15 residues long. CDR1 and CDR2 (germline): SGHNT, YYREEE (reference sequence). Vbeta (60) and Jbeta (13) primers were used in the PCR. Using immunoSEQ multiplex PCR, the repertoire was profiled, and TCRdb retains in-frame clones only, with some absent. Seen here are under 200,000 clones, about 75% observed once, and the top ten hold roughly 7%. Worth noting for this clone: Its cognate antigen is unknown.

Input material: PBMCs. This rearrangement joins TRBV5-4 to TRBJ2-5; the match to TRBD2 covers 8 bases. The clonotype originates from a male donor in good health and CMV-seropositive. The CDR3 sequence: CASSWSGGGGETQYF. The CDR3 bases are TGTGCCAGCAGCTGGAGCGGGGGAGGGGGAGAGACCCAGTACTTC.